Presented here are 3 T cell receptor beta chains from one specimen sequenced in a study of regulatory T cells in long-lasting Graves disease. Both iRepertoire HTBI primers and Arm-PCR of CDR3 regions were used to build the TCR beta libraries. TCRdb independently ran MiXCR on the multiplex PCR reads; one entry per CDR3 protein. The repertoire holds about 450,000 distinct CDR3 sequences, with less than 25% as singletons. The time point is: persistent/refractory GD, antithyroid drugs over 5 years with positive TRAb. PBMC RNA was the source of the TCR library. The sample in question was peripheral blood mononuclear cells (PBMCs), obtained when the disease was refractory, from a patient treated with antithyroid drugs. The source is a female donor with Graves disease.

The table lists this clonotype with many counts. The CDR3 loop reads CASSREVYTGELFF. CDR3 bases: TGTGCCAGCAGCCGGGAGGTGTACACCGGGGAGCTGTTTTTT. This sequence joins TRBV28 and TRBJ2-2; TRBD2 matches 7 bases. The V gene end was trimmed by 6 bases and the J gene end by 3 bases; junction bases not matched to a gene: 4. There are 14 residues in the CDR3. Germline values: CDR1 MDHEN, CDR2 SYDVKM.

This clonotype appeared once. This clone may be a read error of a much larger clone one base away. V gene TRBV28 combines with J gene TRBJ2-7, with D perhaps matching TRBD2 (6 bases). Trimming cost V 8 bases and J 3 bases, with 17 bases left between them. Germline loops: CDR1 MDHEN, CDR2 SYDVKM. This CDR3 has 14 amino acids. The CDR3 region is CASGPTGVVYEQYF. Here the CDR3 DNA reads TGTGCCAGCGGCCCCACGGGGGTCGTCTACGAGCAGTACTTC.

This clonotype has only a few counts. The chain has TRBV29-1 and TRBJ1-4; 10 bases are a match to TRBD1. The CDR3 sequence is 13 residues long. Unmatched junction bases numbered 3, after V lost 4 bases and J lost 7 bases. Germline assignment: CDR1 SQVTM and CDR2 ANQGSEA. The DNA of the CDR3 is TGCAGCGTTGCGTGGACAGGGGGTGAAAAACTGTTTTTT. It is translated as CSVAWTGGEKLFF.